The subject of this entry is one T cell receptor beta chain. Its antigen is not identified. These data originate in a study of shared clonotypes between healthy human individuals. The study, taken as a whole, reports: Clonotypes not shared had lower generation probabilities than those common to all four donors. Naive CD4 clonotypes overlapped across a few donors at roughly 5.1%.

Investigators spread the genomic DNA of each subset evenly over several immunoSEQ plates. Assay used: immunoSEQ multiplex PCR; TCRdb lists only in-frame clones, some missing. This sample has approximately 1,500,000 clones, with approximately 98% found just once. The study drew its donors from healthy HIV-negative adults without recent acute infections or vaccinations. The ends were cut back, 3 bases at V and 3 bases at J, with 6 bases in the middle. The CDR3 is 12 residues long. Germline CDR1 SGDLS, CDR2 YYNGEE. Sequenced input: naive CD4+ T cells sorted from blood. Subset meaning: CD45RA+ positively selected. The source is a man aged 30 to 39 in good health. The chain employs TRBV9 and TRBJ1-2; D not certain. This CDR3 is CASSATDYGYTF. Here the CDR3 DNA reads TGTGCCAGCAGCGCAACTGACTATGGCTACACCTTC.